Listed here is a single T cell receptor beta chain. The data were obtained in a study of blood T cell repertoires in COVID-19. Clones were read by immunoSEQ multiplex PCR, and TCRdb kept only the in-frame ones, dropping some. The sample contains roughly 200,000 clones, 85% to 90% of which appear only once. The sequencing input was peripheral blood. The clonotype comes from a man in his 60s with acute or convalescent COVID-19.

The CDR3 nucleotides read TGCGCCAGCGGACAGGAGTGGGGTCAAAATAGGAACACTGAAGCTTTCTTT. Protein sequence: CASGQEWGQNRNTEAFF. This chain joins TRBV5-1 and TRBJ1-1; 7 bases are shared with TRBD1. CDR1 SGHRS and CDR2 YFSETQ come from the germline V gene. Trimming removed 7 bases from V and 1 base from J; junction bases left unmatched: 16. The CDR3 is made up of 17 amino acids.